What follows describes a single TCR beta chain. What it recognizes is unknown. CD8+ and CD4+ T cells taken from blood had their TCR beta sequenced. Healthy donors served as age- and sex-matched controls. The data are from a study of CD8 T cells in Susac syndrome. Findings and limits, study-wide: The study's TCR sequencing and HLA analysis drew on a certain number of individuals. That number was acknowledged as relatively small.

Germline assignment: CDR1 SGDLS and CDR2 YYNGEE. The V gene lost 3 bases and the J gene lost 8 bases, with 9 bases spanning the gap. The CDR3 extends over 12 amino acids. Reverse transcription of roughly 0.45 to 1 ug RNA was performed with random hexamers. immunoSEQ multiplex PCR amplified TCR beta CDR3 across 54 Vbeta, 13 Jbeta. MiXCR, applied by TCRdb to the immunoSEQ multiplex PCR reads, yields one record per CDR3 protein. The top ten hold around 0.1% of the sample, which has about 190,000 distinct CDR3 sequences, approximately 94% seen once. The rearrangement joins TRBV9 to TRBJ2-1; possible D gene TRBD1, 5 bases. Sequenced material: CD4+ T cells from PBMCs. The TCR sequence derives from a human donor in good health. The CDR3: CASSAPGYEQFF. Here the CDR3 DNA reads TGTGCCAGCAGCGCCCCAGGGTATGAGCAGTTCTTC.